Listed below are T cell receptor beta chains from one sample, sequenced in a study of cytomegalovirus exposure and HLA in healthy donors. Only in-frame clones appear in the TCRdb table, and some are missing; sequencing was by immunoSEQ multiplex PCR. The sample lists 100,000 to 150,000 clones, around 84% occurring once. Sample: PBMCs. The receptors stem from a young man in good health and CMV-seronegative. CDR3s include the opening cysteine and the closing phenylalanine or tryptophan. The D gene is left open where the match is weak. Size is stated for part of the rows, as once, few or many counts, or as a class when the clone is expanded.

TRBV4-3,few,TRBJ2-5,TRBD2,CASSQDGRGSQETQYF,TGCGCCAGCAGCCAAGATGGGAGGGGCAGCCAAGAGACCCAGTACTTC
TRBV7-9,-,TRBJ1-2,TRBD1,CASSLAGQVAGYTF,TGTGCCAGCAGCCTAGCGGGACAGGTTGCCGGCTACACCTTC
TRBV7-2,-,TRBJ2-7,-,CASGGVRGKSSYEQYF,TGTGCCAGCGGAGGGGTTCGGGGGAAGAGCTCCTACGAGCAGTACTTC
TRBV4-2,-,TRBJ2-3,TRBD2,CASSQGRTSGGLASTDTQYF,TGTGCCAGCAGCCAAGGGCGGACTAGCGGGGGATTAGCCAGCACAGATACGCAGTATTTT
TRBV5-1,-,TRBJ2-7,-,CALGLPSSYEQYF,TGCGCCCTGGGACTCCCGAGCTCCTACGAGCAGTACTTC
TRBV5-1,-,TRBJ2-5,-,CASSPRGSTGETQYF,TGCGCCAGCAGCCCCCGGGGGTCTACCGGGGAGACCCAGTACTTC
TRBV29-1,-,TRBJ1-2,-,CSVLGGAVYGYTF,TGCAGCGTGCTGGGCGGGGCGGTATATGGCTACACCTTC
TRBV18,-,TRBJ1-2,TRBD1,CASSPGTGFGYTF,TGTGCCAGCTCACCAGGGACAGGGTTTGGCTACACCTTC
TRBV5-6,-,TRBJ2-2,TRBD1,CASTLPGQENTGELFF,TGTGCCAGCACCCTACCCGGACAGGAGAACACCGGGGAGCTGTTTTTT
TRBV20-1,-,TRBJ2-1,-,CSGSQYNEQFF,TGCAGCGGTAGTCAATACAATGAGCAGTTCTTC
TRBV4-1,-,TRBJ2-7,TRBD1,CASSQAGTGAYEQYF,TGCGCCAGCAGCCAAGCCGGGACAGGGGCCTACGAGCAGTACTTC
TRBV20-1,-,TRBJ2-7,-,CSARMGLEQYF,TGCAGTGCTAGAATGGGGCTTGAGCAGTACTTC
TRBV6-6,-,TRBJ1-5,-,CASSRQTSGPQHF,TGTGCCAGCAGCCGACAGACATCGGGGCCCCAGCATTTT
TRBV6-1,-,TRBJ2-3,-,CASSFIRGTDTQYF,TGTGCCAGCAGTTTCATCAGGGGCACAGATACGCAGTATTTT
TRBV4-3,once,TRBJ1-1,TRBD1,CASRAGGLNTEAFF,TGCGCCAGCAGGGCAGGGGGCCTGAACACTGAAGCTTTCTTT
TRBV5-1,-,TRBJ1-4,-,CASSLGQSNEKLFF,TGCGCCAGCAGTCTCGGACAGAGCAATGAAAAACTGTTTTTT
TRBV28,-,TRBJ1-6,TRBD1,CASSFARGQGSPLHF,TGTGCCAGCAGTTTTGCCAGGGGGCAAGGATCACCCCTCCACTTT
TRBV11-2,-,TRBJ1-2,TRBD1,CASRPTGQGDYGYTF,TGTGCCAGCAGACCTACGGGACAGGGGGACTATGGCTACACCTTC
TRBV7-9,-,TRBJ1-2,TRBD1,CASSFTQGPYGYTF,TGTGCCAGCAGCTTTACACAGGGGCCTTATGGCTACACCTTC
TRBV2,-,TRBJ1-2,TRBD1,CASRGDRGNYGYTF,TGTGCCAGCAGAGGGGACAGGGGGAACTATGGCTACACCTTC
TRBV13,-,TRBJ2-7,TRBD1,CASSSRDRGEQYF,TGTGCCAGCAGCTCCCGGGACAGGGGCGAGCAGTACTTC
TRBV11-2,-,TRBJ1-1,-,CASSPPVEGAEAFF,TGTGCCAGCAGCCCACCCGTCGAGGGGGCTGAAGCTTTCTTT
TRBV5-4,-,TRBJ2-5,TRBD2,CASSQPSGKTQYF,TGTGCCAGCAGCCAACCTAGCGGGAAGACCCAGTACTTC
TRBV6-5,few,TRBJ2-2,-,CASRIRRQSTGELFF,TGTGCCAGCAGGATCAGGAGGCAGTCCACCGGGGAGCTGTTTTTT
TRBV5-6,-,TRBJ2-3,TRBD2,CATAAGDLTDTQYF,TGTGCCACGGCAGCGGGGGACCTCACAGATACGCAGTATTTT
TRBV7-9,-,TRBJ2-1,-,CASSLAGDNYNEQFF,TGTGCCAGCAGCTTAGCAGGGGATAACTACAATGAGCAGTTCTTC
TRBV19,-,TRBJ2-2,-,CASMGLGGELFF,TGTGCCAGTATGGGACTGGGCGGGGAGCTGTTTTTT
TRBV7-9,-,TRBJ2-2,-,CSSSLVSSTTGGELFF,TGTTCCAGCAGCTTAGTTTCGAGTACCACTGGCGGGGAGCTGTTTTTT
TRBV25-1,-,TRBJ2-7,TRBD1,CASSQTGHYEQYF,TGTGCCAGCAGTCAGACAGGGCACTACGAGCAGTACTTC
TRBV5-4,-,TRBJ1-2,-,CASSSPRESNYGYTF,TGTGCCAGCAGCTCTCCGCGGGAGTCGAACTATGGCTACACCTTC
TRBV29-1,once,TRBJ2-1,-,CSVDESGFSYNEQFF,TGCAGCGTTGATGAGTCGGGATTCTCCTACAATGAGCAGTTCTTC
TRBV20-1,few,TRBJ1-4,-,CSAKGPGLLFF,TGCAGTGCCAAGGGTCCGGGATTATTGTTTTTT
TRBV25-1,-,TRBJ2-2,TRBD2,CASSESGGAIGELFF,TGTGCCAGCAGTGAATCCGGGGGGGCGATCGGGGAGCTGTTTTTT
TRBV25-1,few,TRBJ1-4,TRBD1,CASRQGGGEKLFF,TGTGCCAGCAGACAGGGGGGAGGTGAAAAACTGTTTTTT
TRBV5-6,-,TRBJ2-7,-,CASSQRYNYEQYF,TGTGCCAGCAGCCAACGGTATAACTACGAGCAGTACTTC
TRBV18,-,TRBJ1-2,-,CASSPDVGANYGYTF,TGTGCCAGCTCACCGGACGTCGGGGCTAACTATGGCTACACCTTC
TRBV6-1,-,TRBJ1-4,-,CASNDRTTNEKLFF,TGTGCCAGCAACGACAGGACCACTAATGAAAAACTGTTTTTT
TRBV29-1,-,TRBJ2-1,-,CSVGRSSYNEQFF,TGCAGCGTGGGTAGGAGCTCCTACAATGAGCAGTTCTTC
TRBV6-5,once,TRBJ2-7,TRBD1,CASTLQGVDYEQYF,TGTGCCAGCACCCTGCAGGGGGTAGACTACGAGCAGTACTTC
TRBV14,-,TRBJ1-6,-,CASSQGTAVNSPLHF,TGTGCCAGCAGCCAAGGGACAGCAGTTAATTCACCCCTCCACTTT
TRBV19,-,TRBJ2-2,TRBD1,CASSIDLDRANTGELFF,TGTGCCAGTAGTATAGACTTGGACAGGGCTAACACCGGGGAGCTGTTTTTT
TRBV6-5,-,TRBJ1-1,TRBD1,CASRMTGGTEAFF,TGTGCCAGCAGAATGACAGGGGGCACTGAAGCTTTCTTT
TRBV5-4,-,TRBJ2-1,TRBD2,CASSLRRGGLYNEQFF,TGTGCCAGCAGCTTACGGCGGGGGGGCCTCTACAATGAGCAGTTCTTC
TRBV7-8,-,TRBJ1-5,TRBD1,CASSAWDRSNQPQHF,TGTGCCAGCAGCGCCTGGGACAGGAGCAATCAGCCCCAGCATTTT
TRBV7-2,-,TRBJ2-3,TRBD2,CASSFLRAGGTDTQYF,TGTGCCAGCAGCTTCCTGAGAGCGGGGGGAACAGATACGCAGTATTTT
TRBV7-9,-,TRBJ1-1,-,CASSPLTEAFF,TGTGCCAGCAGCCCCCTCACTGAAGCTTTCTTT
TRBV7-3,-,TRBJ2-6,-,CASSSRASGANVLTF,TGTGCCAGCAGCTCCAGGGCGTCTGGGGCCAACGTCCTGACTTTC
TRBV25-1,-,TRBJ1-1,-,CASSQIMSVGAFF,TGTGCCAGCAGTCAAATAATGAGTGTCGGAGCTTTCTTT
TRBV18,few,TRBJ1-2,TRBD1,CASSPGTGNYGYTF,TGTGCCAGCTCTCCCGGGACAGGGAACTATGGCTACACCTTC
TRBV15,-,TRBJ1-2,-,CATSRDPKQYYGYTF,TGTGCCACCAGCAGAGATCCCAAACAGTACTATGGCTACACCTTC
TRBV5-6,-,TRBJ2-1,TRBD1,CASSLEGDRGVINEQFF,TGTGCCAGCAGCCTGGAAGGGGACAGGGGGGTTATCAATGAGCAGTTCTTC
TRBV5-1,-,TRBJ2-2,TRBD2,CASTTFLAGANTGELFF,TGCGCCAGCACCACTTTCCTAGCGGGGGCCAACACCGGGGAGCTGTTTTTT
TRBV19,-,TRBJ1-2,TRBD1,CASSRDRASNGYTF,TGTGCCAGTTCCCGGGACAGGGCTTCCAATGGCTACACCTTC
TRBV6-5,-,TRBJ2-7,-,CASSYRTEDEQYF,TGTGCCAGCAGTTACAGGACAGAGGACGAGCAGTACTTC
TRBV18,-,TRBJ2-7,-,CASSQGDEQYF,TGTGCCAGCTCCCAGGGTGACGAGCAGTACTTC
TRBV7-9,-,TRBJ1-4,TRBD1,CASSSRQGVNEKLFF,TGTGCCAGCAGCTCGCGACAGGGGGTGAATGAAAAACTGTTTTTT
TRBV19,-,TRBJ2-7,TRBD1,CASSDRGPGMREQYF,TGTGCCAGTAGTGACAGGGGGCCCGGGATGCGGGAGCAGTACTTC
TRBV7-8,once,TRBJ1-5,-,CASSLARPGSNQPQHF,TGTGCCAGCAGCTTAGCCCGTCCCGGTAGCAATCAGCCCCAGCATTTT
TRBV29-1,once,TRBJ1-1,-,CSVEGAGTEAFF,TGCAGCGTTGAGGGGGCTGGGACTGAAGCTTTCTTT